A selection of T cell receptor beta chains follows, all from one sample in a study of response to subunit inactivated influenza vaccine. From the RT-PCR reads, TCRdb called clonotypes with MiXCR, one entry per CDR3 protein. Here the sample spans about 650,000 distinct CDR3 sequences, approximately 14% being singletons. The sample in question was PBMCs from blood, obtained 12 days after vaccination. The receptors were gathered from a man aged 50-59 years who received an inactivated influenza vaccine. Each CDR3 is given with its conserved first and last residue. Each record gives: J gene, V gene, clone size, D gene, CDR3 DNA, CDR3 protein. D genes are given only for firm matches. Size is stated for part of the rows, as once, few or many counts, or as a class when the clone is expanded.

j_call: TRBJ2-7; v_call: TRBV6-2/TRBV6-3; clone_size: -; d_call: -; cdr3_nt: TGTGCCAGCAGACGCCCGGCAGGGCGTTCCTACGAGCAGTACTTC; cdr3_aa: CASRRPAGRSYEQYF
j_call: TRBJ2-2; v_call: TRBV25-1; clone_size: -; d_call: -; cdr3_nt: TGTGCCAGCAGCAGCGCGGGGTTCACCGGGGAGCTGTTTTTT; cdr3_aa: CASSSAGFTGELFF
j_call: TRBJ2-1; v_call: TRBV12-3/TRBV12-4; clone_size: -; d_call: TRBD2; cdr3_nt: TGTGCCAGCAGAGGGCTCAGCGGGGGCAATGAGCAGTTCTTC; cdr3_aa: CASRGLSGGNEQFF
j_call: TRBJ1-1; v_call: TRBV2; clone_size: few; d_call: -; cdr3_nt: TGTGCCAGCAGTGACAGGGAGGGCACTGAAGCTTTCTTT; cdr3_aa: CASSDREGTEAFF
j_call: TRBJ1-3; v_call: TRBV28; clone_size: few; d_call: -; cdr3_nt: TGTGCCAGCAGTCGTTTGTGGGGGACCTCTGGAAACACCATATATTTT; cdr3_aa: CASSRLWGTSGNTIYF
j_call: TRBJ1-4; v_call: TRBV29-1; clone_size: -; d_call: -; cdr3_nt: TGCAGCGCCTCATCTTCGGTGGCTAATGAAAAACTGTTTTTT; cdr3_aa: CSASSSVANEKLFF
j_call: TRBJ1-1; v_call: TRBV20-1; clone_size: few; d_call: -; cdr3_nt: TGCAGTGCTAGAGATTTAACGAACACTGAAGCTTTCTTT; cdr3_aa: CSARDLTNTEAFF
j_call: TRBJ2-5; v_call: TRBV5-1; clone_size: -; d_call: TRBD2; cdr3_nt: TGCGCCAGCAGCCCGCGGGCTAGCGGGGGCCCTAAATCCCAGTACTTC; cdr3_aa: CASSPRASGGPKSQYF
j_call: TRBJ1-3; v_call: TRBV7-9; clone_size: -; d_call: -; cdr3_nt: TGTGCCAGCAGCTTAGTGGGGGCCGGAGGAAACACCATATATTTT; cdr3_aa: CASSLVGAGGNTIYF
j_call: TRBJ2-1; v_call: TRBV6-6; clone_size: -; d_call: -; cdr3_nt: TGTGCCAGCAGTGCTTCGCGTCTGGAGCAGTTCTTC; cdr3_aa: CASSASRLEQFF
j_call: TRBJ2-1; v_call: TRBV7-9; clone_size: few; d_call: TRBD2; cdr3_nt: TGTGCCAGCAGCTTATGGACACGGGGGGGGAGGGAGCAGTTCTTC; cdr3_aa: CASSLWTRGGREQFF
j_call: TRBJ2-7; v_call: TRBV6-2/TRBV6-3; clone_size: -; d_call: TRBD1; cdr3_nt: TGTGCCAGCAGTTGGAAGGGGGCCCTCTACGAGCAGTACTTC; cdr3_aa: CASSWKGALYEQYF
j_call: TRBJ1-3; v_call: TRBV7-2; clone_size: few; d_call: -; cdr3_nt: TGTGCCAGCAGCCCCTTGGGGTATGGAAACACCATATATTTT; cdr3_aa: CASSPLGYGNTIYF
j_call: TRBJ2-1; v_call: TRBV11-1; clone_size: -; d_call: TRBD1; cdr3_nt: TGTGCCAGCAGCGGGGACAGGGAGCAGTTCTTC; cdr3_aa: CASSGDREQFF
j_call: TRBJ2-7; v_call: TRBV5-1; clone_size: -; d_call: TRBD1; cdr3_nt: TGCGCCAGCAGCCCACCCCCCGGGACAGGGGACTACGAGCAGTACTTC; cdr3_aa: CASSPPPGTGDYEQYF
j_call: TRBJ1-1; v_call: TRBV20-1; clone_size: -; d_call: -; cdr3_nt: TGCAGTGCTAGGTTCACAGCTAACACTGAAGCTTTCTTT; cdr3_aa: CSARFTANTEAFF
j_call: TRBJ1-6; v_call: TRBV12-3/TRBV12-4; clone_size: -; d_call: -; cdr3_nt: TGTGCCAGCAGAAGACAGAGCTCCTATAATTCACCCCTCCACTTT; cdr3_aa: CASRRQSSYNSPLHF
j_call: TRBJ2-1; v_call: TRBV12-5; clone_size: few; d_call: TRBD2; cdr3_nt: TGTGCTAGTGGTTGGACACTAGCGGGGGGGGAGAATGAGCAGTTCTTC; cdr3_aa: CASGWTLAGGENEQFF
j_call: TRBJ1-2; v_call: TRBV28; clone_size: few; d_call: -; cdr3_nt: TGTGCCAGCAGTCCTTTAAGCTATGGCTACACCTTC; cdr3_aa: CASSPLSYGYTF
j_call: TRBJ2-7; v_call: TRBV25-1; clone_size: -; d_call: -; cdr3_nt: TGTGCCAGCATGGTGGGGGGAAATGTCCACGAGCAGTACTTC; cdr3_aa: CASMVGGNVHEQYF
j_call: TRBJ2-2; v_call: TRBV29-1; clone_size: -; d_call: TRBD1; cdr3_nt: TGCAGCGTTGCCTCCGCCAGCCTGAGAGGGGGCCTCGGGGAGCTGTTTTTT; cdr3_aa: CSVASASLRGGLGELFF
j_call: TRBJ1-4; v_call: TRBV5-1; clone_size: -; d_call: -; cdr3_nt: TGCGCCAGCAGCACCCGAGCAGCAACTAATGAAAAACTGTTTTTT; cdr3_aa: CASSTRAATNEKLFF
j_call: TRBJ1-6; v_call: TRBV4-1; clone_size: many; d_call: -; cdr3_nt: TGCGCCAGCAGCCACAGCTCCTATAATTCACCCCTCCACTTT; cdr3_aa: CASSHSSYNSPLHF
j_call: TRBJ2-3; v_call: TRBV5-1; clone_size: few; d_call: TRBD2; cdr3_nt: TGCGCCAGCAGCTTGGCTAGCGGCGGAGATACGCAGTATTTT; cdr3_aa: CASSLASGGDTQYF
j_call: TRBJ2-7; v_call: TRBV12-3/TRBV12-4; clone_size: -; d_call: -; cdr3_nt: TGTGCCAGCAGGGGGGCCGTGCAGTACTTC; cdr3_aa: CASRGAVQYF
j_call: TRBJ1-5; v_call: TRBV3-1; clone_size: -; d_call: -; cdr3_nt: TGTGCCAGCAGCCAAGGGGGCAGGGTTCAGCCCCAGCATTTT; cdr3_aa: CASSQGGRVQPQHF
j_call: TRBJ2-1; v_call: TRBV7-2; clone_size: once; d_call: -; cdr3_nt: TGTGCCAGCAGCTTAGGACGGTGGGTCTACAATGAGCAGTTCTTC; cdr3_aa: CASSLGRWVYNEQFF
j_call: TRBJ2-3; v_call: TRBV11-2; clone_size: -; d_call: TRBD2; cdr3_nt: TGTTCCAGCAGCTTAGGACTAGCGGGGGGCCGCACAGATACGCAGTATTTT; cdr3_aa: CSSSLGLAGGRTDTQYF
j_call: TRBJ1-2; v_call: TRBV18; clone_size: -; d_call: TRBD1; cdr3_nt: TGTGCCAGCTCACCAAGCGGACAGGGCGGAAATGGCTACACCTTC; cdr3_aa: CASSPSGQGGNGYTF
j_call: TRBJ2-7; v_call: TRBV9; clone_size: -; d_call: -; cdr3_nt: TGTGCCAGCAGCGTAGAGGCAGGGAGTGCCTACGAGCAGTACTTC; cdr3_aa: CASSVEAGSAYEQYF
j_call: TRBJ2-1; v_call: TRBV7-2; clone_size: -; d_call: -; cdr3_nt: TGTGCCAGCAGCTTAGATGGTCAATGGGTGCAGTTCTTC; cdr3_aa: CASSLDGQWVQFF
j_call: TRBJ2-1; v_call: TRBV20-1; clone_size: -; d_call: -; cdr3_nt: TGCAGTGCTGAGGAAGGACTGCCCCCCAATGAGCAGTTCTTC; cdr3_aa: CSAEEGLPPNEQFF
j_call: TRBJ2-3; v_call: TRBV7-9; clone_size: -; d_call: -; cdr3_nt: TGTGCCAGCAGCTTATGGGGCCAAGGCACAGATACGCAGTATTTT; cdr3_aa: CASSLWGQGTDTQYF
j_call: TRBJ2-1; v_call: TRBV29-1; clone_size: -; d_call: -; cdr3_nt: TGCAGCGGTGGCCCTAAGGGGCGGAGCAGCTCCTACAATGAGCAGTTCTTC; cdr3_aa: CSGGPKGRSSSYNEQFF
j_call: TRBJ1-1; v_call: TRBV5-1; clone_size: few; d_call: -; cdr3_nt: TGCGCCAGCAGCTTGGAGGGCGTCCGGGCCGGGACATTT; cdr3_aa: CASSLEGVRAGTF
j_call: TRBJ1-1; v_call: TRBV7-2; clone_size: many; d_call: -; cdr3_nt: TGTGCCAGCAGCTCCGGGACAACGAACACTGAAGCTTTCTTT; cdr3_aa: CASSSGTTNTEAFF
j_call: TRBJ1-2; v_call: TRBV12-3/TRBV12-4; clone_size: -; d_call: -; cdr3_nt: TGTGCCAGCAGTTTAGCTCTGACGGAAGCTAACTATGGCTACACCTTC; cdr3_aa: CASSLALTEANYGYTF
j_call: TRBJ2-2; v_call: TRBV12-3/TRBV12-4; clone_size: -; d_call: -; cdr3_nt: TGTGCCAGCAGTCCCTATCAGTACACCGGGGAGCTGTTTTTT; cdr3_aa: CASSPYQYTGELFF
j_call: TRBJ2-7; v_call: TRBV5-4; clone_size: -; d_call: -; cdr3_nt: TGTGCCAGCAGCTCGGACACTGGTGGATTGGAGCAGTACTTC; cdr3_aa: CASSSDTGGLEQYF
j_call: TRBJ2-2; v_call: TRBV19; clone_size: -; d_call: -; cdr3_nt: TGTGCCAGTACCCAGGGAGGGACAGTGAACACCGGGGAGCTGTTTTTT; cdr3_aa: CASTQGGTVNTGELFF